These 30 T cell receptor beta chains were sequenced from one sample in a study of immune reconstitution after stem cell transplant in scleroderma. TCRdb called the RT-PCR reads again in MiXCR, with one record for every CDR3 protein. The sample has about 3,900 distinct CDR3 sequences; around 6% are singletons. The sample was gathered before or after autologous hematopoietic stem cell transplantation (not recorded which). These receptors were taken from a female donor with systemic sclerosis.

The rearrangement uses TRBV18 and TRBJ1-3; no reliable D call. CDR3 length: 19 amino acids. Trimming removed 2 bases from V and 0 bases from J, with 20 bases in between. Germline assignment: CDR1 KGHSH and CDR2 LQKENI. The CDR3 region is CASSPEARINSGSGNTIYF. As DNA, the CDR3 is TGTGCCAGCTCACCAGAAGCAAGAATTAACAGCGGCTCTGGAAACACCATATATTTT.

This clonotype is categorized as medium-sized. This chain connects TRBV6-1 to TRBJ2-7; 7 bases line up with TRBD2. CDR1 and CDR2 (germline): MNHNS, SASEGT. Unmatched junction bases numbered 13, after V lost 0 bases and J lost 2 bases. CDR3 length equals 18 residues. The CDR3 coding sequence is TGTGCCAGCAGTGAAGCGTGGTTAGCGGGTCCCCCCGCCTACGAGCAGTACTTC. It is translated as CASSEAWLAGPPAYEQYF.

The chain links TRBV5-1 to TRBJ2-5; D may be TRBD2 (7 bases). This CDR3 spans 13 amino acids. V lost 4 bases to trimming and J lost 6 bases, with 13 bases between them. Germline V gene lookup returns CDR1 SGHRS and CDR2 YFSETQ. The CDR3 protein is CASSGGAAKTQYF. CDR3 DNA sequence: TGCGCCAGCAGCGGGGGGGCCGCAAAGACCCAGTACTTC.

This clonotype is medium-sized. V is TRBV6-6 and J is TRBJ2-5, with D possibly being TRBD2 (5 bases). Trimming cost V 3 bases and J 5 bases, with 13 bases left between them. Germline CDR1 MNHNY, CDR2 SVGAGI (reference sequence). CDR3 length: 14 amino acids. The CDR3 loop is CASSYTHGGETQYF. The CDR3 DNA follows: TGTGCCAGCAGTTATACCCACGGCGGGGAGACCCAGTACTTC.

This clonotype is classed as medium-sized. The V and J genes are TRBV5-1 and TRBJ2-2; D not resolved. The CDR3 is 16 residues long. Germline CDR1 is SGHRS and CDR2 is YFSETQ. The V end was cut by 0 bases, the J end by 1 base, with 10 bases between. The CDR3 coding sequence is TGCGCCAGCAGCTTGGTTCCAGAACAGAACACCGGGGAGCTGTTTTTT. Its protein is CASSLVPEQNTGELFF.

V is TRBV27 and J is TRBJ2-7; D gene unclear. V was trimmed by 2 bases and J by 2 bases, leaving 7 bases between them. This CDR3 is built from 13 residues. Per the germline V gene, CDR1 is MNHEY and CDR2 is SMNVEV (reference sequence). CDR3 sequence: CASSLGVTYEQYF. The CDR3 DNA follows: TGTGCCAGCAGTTTAGGGGTCACCTACGAGCAGTACTTC.

This clonotype is medium-sized in the sample. The chain carries TRBV12-3 or TRBV12-4 and TRBJ1-6, with D hard to call. The V end lost 7 bases, the J end lost 9 bases, and 13 bases lay between the germline ends. The CDR3 length is 13 residues. The CDR3 here is CASTLAWGSPLHF. CDR3 DNA: TGTGCCAGCACCTTGGCGTGGGGTTCACCCCTCCACTTT.

By sample fraction, this clonotype is medium-sized. The chain is built from TRBV28 and TRBJ1-2; TRBD1 is a possible D gene (5 bases). The CDR3 totals 12 residues. V lost 6 bases to trimming and J lost 4 bases, with 9 bases between them. CDR1 is MDHEN and CDR2 is SYDVKM in the germline V gene. CDR3 region: CASSDRTYGYTF. In DNA form, the CDR3 reads TGTGCCAGCAGCGACAGAACCTATGGCTACACCTTC.

The table lists this clonotype with a few counts. The chain employs TRBV7-3 and TRBJ2-5; D is possibly TRBD2 (6 bases). The CDR3 is made up of 13 amino acids. Germline V gene data show CDR1 as SGHTA and CDR2 as FQGTGA. V lost 2 bases and J 3 bases, leaving 7 bases between the germline ends. The CDR3 nucleotides are TGTGCCAGCAGCTTAGGCGGGGAAGAGACCCAGTACTTC. This gives the protein CASSLGGEETQYF. Full variable domain (rest looked up from reference TRBV7-3 and TRBJ2-5): GAGVSQTPSNKVTEKGKYVELRCDPISGHTALYWYRQSLGQGPEFLIYFQGTGAADDSGLPNDRFFAVRPEGSVSTLKIQRTERGDSAVYLCASSLGGEETQYFGPGTRLLVL.

This clonotype was counted between two and nine times. The rearrangement joins TRBV20-1 to TRBJ2-7; D gene ambiguous. The CDR3 sequence is 15 residues long. Trimming pared 6 bases from V and 0 bases from J, leaving 18 bases between. Germline-derived CDR1 and CDR2 are DFQATT and SNEGSKA (reference sequence). For the CDR3, the DNA is TGCAGTGCGAGCCCGCCCGGAGCCCGCTCCTACGAGCAGTACTTC. This sequence encodes CSASPPGARSYEQYF.

By frequency in the sample, this clonotype is medium-sized. The chain joins TRBV24-1 to TRBJ2-3; D is perhaps TRBD1 (6 bases). This CDR3 is built from 15 residues. Germline V gene lookup returns CDR1 KGHDR and CDR2 SFDVKD. V was trimmed by 3 bases and J by 6 bases, leaving 15 bases between them. The CDR3 loop is CATSDGGTGMDTQYF. Written as DNA, the CDR3 is TGTGCCACCAGTGATGGGGGTACAGGGATGGATACGCAGTATTTT.

Sample share makes this clonotype medium-sized. J is TRBJ2-7 and V is TRBV28; D is perhaps TRBD1 (5 bases). The germline gives CDR1 MDHEN, CDR2 SYDVKM. V lost 3 bases and J lost 2, with 11 bases in between. The CDR3 spans 14 residues. As DNA, the CDR3 is TGTGCCAGCAGTTTCCTGACAGCGCCCTACGAGCAGTACTTC. Its protein is CASSFLTAPYEQYF.

Judged by abundance, this clonotype is medium-sized. The chain couples TRBV7-2 to TRBJ2-7, with 10 bases identical to TRBD2. The V segment lost 9 bases and the J segment 1 base; nucleotides outside the gene matches: 9. This CDR3 contains 15 residues. Per germline, CDR1 SGHTA and CDR2 FQGNSA. The CDR3, as DNA: TGTGCCAGTAAAGGTGGACTAGCGGAATCCTACGAGCAGTACTTC. Translating gives CASKGGLAESYEQYF.

In its sample, this clonotype was seen a few times. This chain links TRBV5-6 with TRBJ1-5, with D possibly matching TRBD1 (6 bases). Germline V gives CDR1 SGHDT, CDR2 YYEEEE. This CDR3 has 14 amino acids. The ends were cut back, 1 base at V and 1 base at J, with 6 bases in the middle. CDR3 sequence (DNA): TGTGCCAGCAGCTTGACAGGGAGCAATCAGCCCCAGCATTTT. Protein: CASSLTGSNQPQHF.

V gene TRBV28 combines with J gene TRBJ2-2; 7 bases align to TRBD1. Trimming cost V 1 base and J 8 bases; bases outside gene matches: 16. The CDR3 spans 18 residues. Germline CDR1 MDHEN, CDR2 SYDVKM. The CDR3 nucleotides read TGTGCCAGCAGTTTATTCCCACCGATGCGAAAGGGGGCAGGGGAGCTGTTTTTT. It codes for CASSLFPPMRKGAGELFF.

This chain links TRBV18 with TRBJ2-7, with D uncertain. The germline CDR1 and CDR2 sequences are KGHSH and LQKENI. The CDR3 length is 12 residues. The germline V and J ends were trimmed by 2 bases and 3 bases, with 5 bases remaining between them. CDR3 nucleotides: TGTGCCAGCTCACCAAGTTACTACGAGCAGTACTTC. It codes for CASSPSYYEQYF. The full variable domain, with the rest looked up from reference TRBV18 and TRBJ2-7, is NAGVMQNPRHLVRRRGQEARLRCSPMKGHSHVYWYRQLPEEGLKFMVYLQKENIIDESGMPKERFSAEFPKEGPSILRIQQVVRGDSAAYFCASSPSYYEQYFGPGTRLTVT.

This clonotype was detected a few times. The rearrangement uses TRBV7-9 and TRBJ2-3, with TRBD1 matching over 10 bases. The CDR3 totals 15 residues. Germline lookup yields CDR1 SEHNR and CDR2 FQNEAQ (reference sequence). Trimming removed 5 bases from V and 5 bases from J; junction bases left unmatched: 7. The CDR3 sequence is CASSPGGQGRDTQYF. DNA of the CDR3: TGTGCCAGCAGCCCCGGGGGACAGGGGAGAGATACGCAGTATTTT.

This clonotype is medium-sized. The chain carries TRBV20-1 and TRBJ1-2; D perhaps matches TRBD1 (5 bases). V lost 0 bases and J 8 bases, leaving 10 bases between the germline ends. This CDR3 spans 12 amino acids. Germline CDR1 reads DFQATT; CDR2 reads SNEGSKA (reference sequence). Here the CDR3 DNA reads TGCAGTGCTAGAGATAGTAGGGACGGCTACACCTTC. Its translation: CSARDSRDGYTF.

This clonotype is termed medium-sized. The chain recombines TRBV6-5 with TRBJ1-1; D gene uncertain. Trimming left V 5 bases short and J 2 bases short, with 6 bases between. Germline CDR1 reads MNHEY; CDR2 reads SVGAGI. The CDR3 sequence is 12 residues long. The CDR3 reads CASSRYNTEAFF. CDR3 sequence (DNA): TGTGCCAGCAGTCGATATAACACTGAAGCTTTCTTT.

Regarding this clonotype: A much larger clone differs by one base, so this may be a read error. V and J are TRBV27 and TRBJ2-1; 8 positions match TRBD1. Germline CDR1 is MNHEY and CDR2 is SMNVEV (reference sequence). Trimming at V came to 5 bases and at J to 5 bases, leaving 8 bases not matched to a gene. The CDR3 has 15 amino acids. CDR3 sequence reads: CASSTLDRAHNEQFF. DNA for the CDR3: TGTGCCAGCAGTACTCTGGACAGGGCCCACAATGAGCAGTTCTTC.

This clonotype is categorized as medium-sized. The V and J genes are TRBV20-1 and TRBJ2-3; maybe TRBD2 (5 bases). Trimming removed 3 bases from V and 2 bases from J, with 15 bases in between. Germline V gene lookup returns CDR1 DFQATT and CDR2 SNEGSKA (reference sequence). CDR3 length: 15 residues. CDR3 DNA sequence: TGCAGTGCTAGCCACCTGTTGGAGGACACAGATACGCAGTATTTT. Translating gives CSASHLLEDTDTQYF.

This clonotype was detected a few times. The chain links TRBV29-1 to TRBJ2-3, with D unresolved. Per the germline V gene, CDR1 is SQVTM and CDR2 is ANQGSEA. Trimming shortened V by 3 bases and J by 2 bases, and 6 bases separated the two germline ends. CDR3 length equals 12 residues. The CDR3 DNA sequence: TGCAGCGTTGAGGGCCTCACAGATACGCAGTATTTT. Amino acids: CSVEGLTDTQYF.

By share, this clonotype counts as medium-sized. This rearrangement joins TRBV7-9 to TRBJ1-5; 7 bases align to TRBD1. The CDR3 covers 16 residues. Germline V gene data show CDR1 as SEHNR and CDR2 as FQNEAQ (reference sequence). With V trimmed by 0 bases and J by 1 base, 3 bases remained unmatched. CDR3 in amino acids: CASSLARTGSNQPQHF. The CDR3 region has the DNA TGTGCCAGCAGCTTAGCGAGGACAGGAAGCAATCAGCCCCAGCATTTT.

By proportion, this clonotype is medium-sized. The chain combines TRBV29-1 with TRBJ1-1; D gene ambiguous. Per germline, CDR1 SQVTM and CDR2 ANQGSEA. This CDR3 region has 13 residues. Between the trimmed V and J ends, which lost 4 bases and 5 bases, there was a span of 14 bases. CDR3 DNA sequence: TGCAGCGTTGGTTTCCGGGTACCGACTGAAGCTTTCTTT. Translating it yields CSVGFRVPTEAFF.

This clonotype qualifies as medium-sized. The chain recombines TRBV20-1 with TRBJ2-2; no definite D call. There are 13 residues in the CDR3. The germline gives CDR1 DFQATT, CDR2 SNEGSKA (reference sequence). As DNA, the CDR3 is TGCAGCGGATTCACCTTGAACACCGGGGAGCTGTTTTTT. Translating it yields CSGFTLNTGELFF.

This clonotype is medium-sized within its sample. The chain combines TRBV3-1 with TRBJ1-2; 8 bases agree with TRBD1. The CDR3 runs 14 residues. CDR1 and CDR2 (germline): LGHDT, YNNKEL (reference sequence). The ends lost 4 bases at V and 2 bases at J; junction bases unmatched: 3. The CDR3 DNA sequence: TGTGCCAGCAGCCCCGGGGACAGGAACTATGGCTACACCTTC. It specifies CASSPGDRNYGYTF.

By share of the sample, this clonotype is large. The chain couples TRBV6-6 to TRBJ2-3; 9 positions match TRBD1. J lost 10 bases, V lost 6 bases, and 5 bases had no gene match. The CDR3 sequence is 12 residues long. The germline V gene encodes CDR1 MNHNY and CDR2 SVGAGI (reference sequence). The CDR3 loop is CASRKDRGPQYF. CDR3 nucleotides: TGTGCCAGCAGAAAGGACAGGGGCCCGCAGTATTTT.

This clonotype is classed as medium-sized (0.01 to 0.1%). V and J are TRBV6-5 and TRBJ2-5, with D unresolved. The CDR3 contains 15 residues. The V end was cut by 6 bases, the J end by 1 base, with 15 bases between. Germline CDR1 reads MNHEY; CDR2 reads SVGAGI. The CDR3 sequence: CASSRPNLSQETQYF. In nucleotides, the CDR3 is TGTGCCAGCAGCCGACCAAACTTGTCCCAAGAGACCCAGTACTTC.

This clonotype is termed medium-sized. The chain uses TRBV6-5 and TRBJ1-1; D gene uncertain. Per germline, CDR1 MNHEY and CDR2 SVGAGI. The ends were cut back, 2 bases at V and 1 base at J, with 5 bases in the middle. The CDR3 is 13 amino acids. DNA for the CDR3: TGTGCCAGCAGTTACGGCGGGAACACTGAAGCTTTCTTT. Translated: CASSYGGNTEAFF.

In this sample, this clonotype is medium-sized. At one end the junction does not follow the germline gene, possibly because of a read error. The CDR3 spells CSGEPSGLSNQPQHF. The CDR3 DNA reads TGCAGCGGTGAACCGTCCGGGTTGAGCAATCAGCCCCAGCATTTT. The chain recombines TRBV29-1 with TRBJ1-5; no clear D. There are 15 residues in the CDR3. The germline V gene encodes CDR1 SQVTM and CDR2 ANQGSEA.